The 20 T cell receptor beta chains reported below all come from one sample, sequenced in a study of control samples from healthy donors and cancer patients. Profiling relied on immunoSEQ multiplex PCR, and the TCRdb table lists in-frame clones only, not all of them. This table has tens of thousands of clones, roughly 94% appearing once. The material sequenced was blood. The source of these receptors is a man aged 25-45 years in good health.

The chain carries TRBV5-1 and TRBJ1-5; D unresolved. V was shortened by 1 base and J by 5 bases, with 13 bases between the two germline ends. The germline V gene has CDR1 SGHRS and CDR2 YFSETQ. CDR3 size: 15 residues. The CDR3 sequence is CASSLTPIKDQPQHF. In nucleotides, the CDR3 is TGCGCCAGCAGCTTGACCCCGATCAAGGATCAGCCCCAGCATTTT.

V is TRBV2 and J is TRBJ1-1; 7 nucleotides line up with TRBD1. V trimming: 7 bases; J trimming: 10 bases; junction bases outside the gene matches: 9. This CDR3 has 12 residues. Germline V gene sequence: CDR1 SNHLY, CDR2 FYNNEI. Here the CDR3 reads CASTRQGSRAFF. The CDR3 DNA reads as TGTGCCAGCACCCGACAGGGATCTCGAGCTTTCTTT. Complete variable domain (other parts from reference TRBV2 and TRBJ1-1): EPEVTQTPSHQVTQMGQEVILRCVPISNHLYFYWYRQILGQKVEFLVSFYNNEISEKSEIFDDQFSVERPDGSNFTLKIRSTKLEDSAMYFCASTRQGSRAFFGQGTRLTVV.

This rearrangement joins TRBV10-2 to TRBJ1-6; 7 bases map to TRBD1. The CDR3 covers 13 residues. Germline CDR1 and CDR2: WSHSY and SAAADI. The ends lost 6 bases at V and 10 bases at J; junction bases unmatched: 6. Here the CDR3 DNA reads TGCGCCAGCAGCGAACAGGGGACCTCACCCCTCCACTTT. Its translation is CASSEQGTSPLHF.

V usage is TRBV12-3 or TRBV12-4 and J usage is TRBJ2-1; no clear D. V was trimmed by 2 bases and J by 5 bases, leaving 4 bases between them. The CDR3 consists of 12 residues. The chain's CDR3 is CASSLRNNEQFF. The CDR3 DNA reads TGTGCCAGCAGTTTACGTAACAATGAGCAGTTCTTC.

This rearrangement joins TRBV6-1 to TRBJ1-3, with D hard to call. V was pared by 0 bases and J by 0 bases, with 6 bases between. The CDR3 has 15 residues. Germline values: CDR1 MNHNS, CDR2 SASEGT. The CDR3 sequence is CASSEAGFSGNTIYF. CDR3 DNA sequence: TGTGCCAGCAGTGAAGCGGGTTTCTCTGGAAACACCATATATTTT.

This chain uses TRBV6-6 with TRBJ2-5, with TRBD1 matching 9 bases. J gave up 2 bases and V 7 bases, and 2 bases lay outside the gene matches. The germline CDR1 and CDR2 sequences are MNHNY and SVGAGI (reference sequence). This CDR3 has 13 residues. Here the CDR3 reads CASKDRGQETQYF. CDR3 bases: TGTGCCAGCAAAGACAGGGGGCAAGAGACCCAGTACTTC.

The chain couples TRBV3-1 (or the pseudogene TRBV3-2) to TRBJ1-1; no clear D gene. CDR1 LGHDT and CDR2 YNNKEL come from the germline V gene (reference sequence). The CDR3 spans 14 residues. V lost 1 base and J lost 0, with 6 bases in between. CDR3 loop: CASSQALMNTEAFF. In nucleotides, the CDR3 is TGTGCCAGCAGCCAAGCACTTATGAACACTGAAGCTTTCTTT.

The V gene is TRBV5-1, the J gene TRBJ2-1, with a tentative D call TRBD1 (6 bases). With 3 bases removed from V and 5 bases from J, the gap between germline ends came to 21 bases. The CDR3 runs 17 residues. CDR1 and CDR2 (germline): SGHRS, YFSETQ. The chain's CDR3 is CASSSWETGLSDNEQFF. The DNA of the CDR3 is TGCGCCAGCAGCTCGTGGGAAACAGGGCTCTCGGACAATGAGCAGTTCTTC.

The rearrangement links TRBV4-2 to TRBJ1-2; D unresolved. CDR1 and CDR2 from the germline V gene are LGHNA and YNFKEQ. Trimming took 1 base from V and 5 from J, leaving 14 bases between them. The CDR3 has 15 amino acids. The CDR3 sequence is CASSQVSGRGYGYTF. CDR3 nucleotide sequence: TGTGCCAGCAGCCAAGTTAGTGGCAGAGGATATGGCTACACCTTC.

This clone was observed a single time. The rearrangement links TRBV5-1 to TRBJ2-1; 7 bases line up with TRBD2. With V trimmed by 0 bases and J by 5 bases, 2 bases remained unmatched. The CDR3 spans 14 residues. Germline V gene sequence: CDR1 SGHRS, CDR2 YFSETQ. CDR3 protein: CASSLGTRNNEQFF. CDR3 nucleotides: TGCGCCAGCAGCTTGGGGACTAGGAACAATGAGCAGTTCTTC.

The chain joins TRBV25-1 to TRBJ2-3; maybe TRBD2 (5 bases). CDR1 MGHDK and CDR2 SYGVNS come from the germline V gene. Trimming took 7 bases from V and 1 from J, leaving 12 bases between them. The CDR3 is 14 residues long. In DNA form, the CDR3 reads TGTGCCAGCACTGACGCCGGGGGCACAGATACGCAGTATTTT. Its protein product is CASTDAGGTDTQYF.

To note about this clone: One end of the junction is discordant with germline, which a read error may explain. This chain links TRBV12-3 or TRBV12-4 with TRBJ2-7, with 10 bases fitting TRBD2. The CDR3 is made up of 13 amino acids. CDR3 protein: CASSFSGGYEQHF. For the CDR3, the DNA is TGTGCCAGCAGTTTTAGCGGGGGGTACGAGCAGCACTTC.

The V call is TRBV6-1, the J call TRBJ1-1; TRBD1 agrees at 9 bases. V trimming: 4 bases; J trimming: 6 bases; junction bases outside the gene matches: 18. Per the germline V gene, CDR1 is MNHNS and CDR2 is SASEGT. The CDR3 contains 18 residues. The CDR3 DNA reads as TGTGCCAGCAGTGTCGTCCGATCCACCGGGACAGGGAGGTCTGAAGCTTTCTTT. This translates into CASSVVRSTGTGRSEAFF.

The count of this clone is one. This rearrangement joins TRBV9 to TRBJ2-1; 9 nucleotides align to TRBD1. Unmatched junction bases numbered 5, after V lost 0 bases and J lost 4 bases. The germline gives CDR1 SGDLS, CDR2 YYNGEE. The CDR3 length is 16 residues. The CDR3 loop is CASSVGGTGTYNEQFF. For the CDR3, the DNA is TGTGCCAGCAGCGTAGGGGGGACAGGGACATACAATGAGCAGTTCTTC.

The rearrangement links TRBV2 to TRBJ1-5; 8 bases line up with TRBD1. CDR1 and CDR2 from the germline V gene are SNHLY and FYNNEI. The CDR3 contains 13 residues. With V trimmed by 6 bases and J by 5 bases, 3 bases remained unmatched. In DNA form, the CDR3 reads TGTGCCAGCAGATCAGGGGGCTATCAGCCCCAGCATTTT. Its translation: CASRSGGYQPQHF.

The chain couples TRBV2 to TRBJ1-2; D unclear. Trimming left V 4 bases short and J 3 bases short, with 12 bases between. Germline CDR1 reads SNHLY; CDR2 reads FYNNEI. The CDR3 contains 14 residues. The chain's CDR3 is CASSAESYYYGYTF. The CDR3 bases are TGTGCCAGCAGTGCAGAGTCCTACTACTATGGCTACACCTTC.

The V and J genes are TRBV11-2 and TRBJ1-4, with D possibly TRBD1 on 6 matching bases. Germline V gene sequence: CDR1 SGHAT, CDR2 FQNNGV. The V and J ends lost 3 bases and 6 bases respectively, with 14 bases between them. This CDR3 is 15 amino acids long. The CDR3: CASSFTGPSHEKLFF. In DNA form, the CDR3 reads TGTGCCAGCAGCTTTACAGGGCCCTCGCATGAAAAACTGTTTTTT.

This clone was counted a single time. This chain links TRBV19 with TRBJ2-1; TRBD2 agrees at 12 bases. CDR1 LNHDA and CDR2 SQIVND come from the germline V gene (reference sequence). After removal of 7 bases from V and 7 bases from J, the junction contained 8 bases not matched to a gene. The CDR3 loop spans 15 amino acids. CDR3 in amino acids: CASTSLAGGRNEQFF. In nucleotides, the CDR3 is TGTGCCAGTACCTCGCTAGCGGGGGGGCGGAATGAGCAGTTCTTC.

In nucleotides, the CDR3 is TGTGCCAGCAGCCAATACGGGACAGGGGGCTTACAGCAGTACTTC. The encoded protein is CASSQYGTGGLQQYF. The chain couples TRBV3-1 (or the pseudogene TRBV3-2) to TRBJ2-7, with 12 positions matching TRBD1. Germline CDR1 is LGHDT and CDR2 is YNNKEL (reference sequence). V gave up 2 bases and J gave up 8 bases; unmatched junction bases: 7. This CDR3 region has 15 residues.

The V and J genes are TRBV7-9 and TRBJ1-2; no reliable D call. V dropped 5 bases and J dropped 1 base, with 11 bases sitting between them. The CDR3 extends over 14 amino acids. Germline V gene sequence: CDR1 SEHNR, CDR2 FQNEAQ (reference sequence). The CDR3 sequence is CASSPQENNYGYTF. CDR3 sequence (DNA): TGTGCCAGCAGCCCTCAGGAAAATAACTATGGCTACACCTTC.